These 18 T cell receptor beta chains came from one sample sequenced in a study of STAT5B mutations in CD4+ large granular lymphocyte leukemia. Assay: immunoSEQ multiplex PCR; the TCRdb copy retains only in-frame clones and omits some. This repertoire shows about 38,000 clones, 75% to 85% found once; its top ten account for over 1%. The material sequenced was CD4+ T cells from blood buffy coats. These TCRs come from a human donor in good health.

The chain combines TRBV5-5 with TRBJ1-6, with 8 bases identical to TRBD1. The CDR3 runs 16 residues. Germline trimming cut 5 bases from V and 5 bases from J; bases unmatched to any gene: 9. Germline V gives CDR1 SGHKS, CDR2 YYEKEE (reference sequence). The CDR3 sequence: CASSRQGLTDNSPLHF. CDR3 sequence (DNA): TGTGCCAGCAGTCGACAGGGGTTAACAGATAATTCACCCCTCCACTTT.

V and J are TRBV27 and TRBJ2-6; D is unclear. CDR3 size: 15 residues. Trimming took off 5 bases at V and 5 bases at J, with 13 bases between the two ends. Germline V CDR1 and CDR2: MNHEY, SMNVEV (reference sequence). The DNA of the CDR3 is TGTGCCAGCAGTCACCAGGTTGGGAGGGCCAACGTCCTGACTTTC. Translating gives CASSHQVGRANVLTF.

The genes are TRBV6-5 and TRBJ2-5; TRBD2 matches at 9 bases. From germline, CDR1 is MNHEY and CDR2 SVGAGI. The CDR3 covers 16 residues. Unmatched junction bases numbered 7, after V lost 0 bases and J lost 5 bases. The CDR3 bases are TGTGCCAGCAGTTACTCGTCCCTAGCGGGGAGGGAGACCCAGTACTTC. This gives the protein CASSYSSLAGRETQYF.

This chain joins TRBV11-2 and TRBJ1-1, with a possible D match to TRBD1 (6 bases). There are 18 residues in the CDR3. Looked up from germline, CDR1 is SGHAT and CDR2 is FQNNGV. Trimming took off 5 bases at V and 0 bases at J, with 22 bases between the two ends. Here the CDR3 reads CASSPLAGGRTMNTEAFF. CDR3 nucleotides: TGTGCCAGCAGCCCCTTGGCTGGGGGCCGGACGATGAACACTGAAGCTTTCTTT.

V usage is TRBV12-5 and J usage is TRBJ2-4; D call uncertain. This CDR3 is built from 17 residues. The ends were cut back, 0 bases at V and 0 bases at J, with 12 bases in the middle. The germline CDR1 and CDR2 sequences are LGHNT and FRNRAP. The DNA of the CDR3 is TGTGCTAGTGGTTTGGTATTGAGGACCCTAGCCAAAAACATTCAGTACTTC. This sequence encodes CASGLVLRTLAKNIQYF.

The rearrangement links TRBV5-1 to TRBJ1-1, with D possibly being TRBD1 (5 bases). The CDR3 has 14 residues. V was pared by 4 bases and J by 3 bases, with 13 bases between. Germline V lookup: CDR1 SGHRS, CDR2 YFSETQ. Written as DNA, the CDR3 is TGCGCCAGCAGCCTGGACACAGGATACACTGAAGCTTTCTTT. Protein: CASSLDTGYTEAFF. The variable domain in full, completed from reference TRBV5-1 and TRBJ1-1, reads KAGVTQTPRYLIKTRGQQVTLSCSPISGHRSVSWYQQTPGQGLQFLFEYFSETQRNKGNFPGRFSGRQFSNSRSEMNVSTLELGDSALYLCASSLDTGYTEAFFGQGTRLTVV.

This rearrangement joins TRBV28 to TRBJ2-5; D may be TRBD1 (6 bases). The DNA end is more similar to TRBJ2-7, so the J call may be wrong. Per germline, CDR1 MDHEN and CDR2 SYDVKM. This CDR3 is 14 amino acids long. Here the CDR3 DNA reads TGTGCCAGCAGTTTCCCAGGGGTAACATACGAGCAGTACTTC. Its translation: CASSFPGVTYEQYF.

The chain is built from TRBV28 and TRBJ1-2; D is undetermined. The CDR3 length is 11 residues. Trimming removed 8 bases from V and 1 base from J, with 5 bases in between. Germline V gene data show CDR1 as MDHEN and CDR2 as SYDVKM. The CDR3 sequence is CASSSNYGYTF. In DNA form, the CDR3 reads TGTGCCAGCTCAAGTAACTATGGCTACACCTTC.

V gene TRBV6-1 combines with J gene TRBJ1-2; unclear D gene. V was cut by 6 bases and J by 0 bases, with 8 bases left in between. CDR1 MNHNS and CDR2 SASEGT come from the germline V gene. The CDR3 spans 13 residues. For the CDR3, the DNA is TGTGCCAGCAGCCCGGAATCTAACTATGGCTACACCTTC. Translated: CASSPESNYGYTF.

This chain uses TRBV2 with TRBJ1-1; no reliable D call. This CDR3 has 14 residues. Germline V gene lookup returns CDR1 SNHLY and CDR2 FYNNEI. V lost 0 bases to trimming and J lost 4 bases, with 9 bases between them. CDR3 region: CASSEALPGTEAFF. The CDR3 DNA sequence: TGTGCCAGCAGTGAAGCGCTACCGGGCACTGAAGCTTTCTTT.

This clone was seen more than once but under ten times. The chain is built from TRBV28 and TRBJ2-5; 8 bases map to TRBD1. The V gene end was trimmed by 5 bases and the J gene end by 9 bases; junction bases not matched to a gene: 14. The CDR3 is made up of 15 amino acids. Per the germline V gene, CDR1 is MDHEN and CDR2 is SYDVKM. The CDR3 DNA reads as TGTGCCAGCAGTCTCAGGGGGCTCGGGGGTCGGGCCCAGTACTTC. Its translation is CASSLRGLGGRAQYF.

V gene TRBV6-5 combines with J gene TRBJ1-2, with D perhaps matching TRBD1 (6 bases). Germline V lookup: CDR1 MNHEY, CDR2 SVGAGI. CDR3 length: 13 amino acids. V was cut by 4 bases and J by 4 bases, with 10 bases left in between. The CDR3 here is CASSLQGTYGYTF. CDR3 bases: TGTGCCAGCAGTTTACAGGGAACCTATGGCTACACCTTC.

This clone turned up a few times. The chain employs TRBV7-8 and TRBJ1-6, with D tentatively TRBD1 (5 bases). CDR1 is SGHVS, CDR2 FQNEAQ, per germline. V was pared by 0 bases and J by 6 bases, with 15 bases between. The CDR3 runs 17 residues. In DNA form, the CDR3 reads TGTGCCAGCAGCTTAGCGAGACGGCTAAGGGGTAATTCACCCCTCCACTTT. The encoded protein is CASSLARRLRGNSPLHF.

The chain uses TRBV29-1 and TRBJ2-1; 9 nucleotides match TRBD2. CDR1 is SQVTM and CDR2 is ANQGSEA in the germline V gene. This CDR3 comprises 15 residues. V dropped 5 bases and J dropped 3; count of bases not matched to a gene: 8. CDR3 DNA sequence: TGCAGCGTTCTATCCGGGACTAGCCGCTACAATGAGCAGTTCTTC. Protein product: CSVLSGTSRYNEQFF.

This chain uses TRBV5-1 with TRBJ2-3; 7 nucleotides match TRBD1. CDR1 and CDR2 (germline): SGHRS, YFSETQ. V lost 4 bases and J lost 0; bases outside the gene matches: 5. The CDR3 totals 15 residues. In DNA form, the CDR3 reads TGCGCCAGCAGCCCCGGACAGGCCAGCACAGATACGCAGTATTTT. This gives the protein CASSPGQASTDTQYF.

This chain uses TRBV7-3 with TRBJ1-1; weak D call: TRBD1 (5 bases). CDR3 size: 14 residues. Trimming removed 2 bases from V and 5 bases from J, with 12 bases in between. Germline lookup yields CDR1 SGHTA and CDR2 FQGTGA. CDR3 protein: CASSLQGVGTEAFF. DNA of the CDR3: TGTGCCAGCAGCTTACAAGGGGTTGGGACTGAAGCTTTCTTT. Complete variable domain (other parts from reference TRBV7-3 and TRBJ1-1): GAGVSQTPSNKVTEKGKYVELRCDPISGHTALYWYRQSLGQGPEFLIYFQGTGAADDSGLPNDRFFAVRPEGSVSTLKIQRTERGDSAVYLCASSLQGVGTEAFFGQGTRLTVV.

This clone came up once. The V call is TRBV5-1, the J call TRBJ2-7, with 8 bases matching TRBD1. Germline values: CDR1 SGHRS, CDR2 YFSETQ. With V trimmed by 4 bases and J by 6 bases, 9 bases remained unmatched. This CDR3 contains 14 residues. Here the CDR3 DNA reads TGCGCCAGCAGCCCCGTCGGTGGGACAGGCGAGCAGTACTTC. This sequence encodes CASSPVGGTGEQYF.

This rearrangement joins TRBV2 to TRBJ2-2; D gene ambiguous. CDR3 length: 14 residues. Looked up from germline, CDR1 is SNHLY and CDR2 is FYNNEI. Trimming removed 8 bases at V and 0 bases at J, with 10 bases between. The CDR3 region is CASGESSNTGELFF. The CDR3, as DNA: TGTGCCAGCGGAGAGAGCTCGAACACCGGGGAGCTGTTTTTT.